A selection of T cell receptor beta chains follows, all from one sample in a study of T cell responses to AZD1222 COVID-19 vaccine. Profiled with immunoSEQ multiplex PCR; TCRdb holds only in-frame clones, not every one. This table has under 35,000 clones, 88% appearing once. The material was peripheral blood, obtained 28 days after the second AZD1222 dose. The receptors here all came from an adult who received the AZD1222 COVID-19 vaccine. Both conserved end residues are part of each CDR3. A D gene is named only where the DNA matches it firmly. Not every row has a clone size; where given, it reads once, few, many or a size class.

j_call clone_size v_call d_call cdr3_aa cdr3_nt
TRBJ1-2 - TRBV7-9 TRBD1 CASSPGQGGYGYTF TGTGCCAGCAGCCCCGGACAGGGAGGCTATGGCTACACCTTC
TRBJ2-7 - TRBV4-1 TRBD1 CASSQGTGGTYEQYF TGCGCCAGCAGCCAAGGGACAGGTGGGACCTACGAGCAGTACTTC
TRBJ2-2 - TRBV7-2 - CASSSTRGGTGELFF TGTGCCAGCAGCTCCACTAGGGGGGGAACCGGGGAGCTGTTTTTT
TRBJ1-3 - TRBV9 TRBD1 CASRGGSSGNTIYF TGTGCCAGCAGAGGGGGCTCCTCTGGAAACACCATATATTTT
TRBJ1-5 - TRBV6-1 - CASSEGAGGNQPQHF TGTGCCAGCAGTGAAGGAGCAGGGGGCAATCAGCCCCAGCATTTT
TRBJ1-2 - TRBV6-5 TRBD1 CASSQDRDYGYTF TGTGCCAGCAGTCAGGACAGGGACTATGGCTACACCTTC
TRBJ1-2 once TRBV7-9 TRBD1 CASSTRGPDGYTF TGTGCCAGCAGCACCAGGGGGCCTGATGGCTACACCTTC
TRBJ2-1 - TRBV29-1 - CSVDGLSGRNEQFF TGCAGCGTTGATGGATTGTCAGGCCGGAATGAGCAGTTCTTC
TRBJ2-1 - TRBV4-3 - CASSQELHSANEQFF TGCGCCAGCAGCCAAGAGCTCCACAGCGCCAATGAGCAGTTCTTC
TRBJ1-5 - TRBV7-2 - CASSPRWGADQPQHF TGTGCCAGCAGCCCCAGATGGGGGGCGGATCAGCCCCAGCATTTT
TRBJ2-5 - TRBV7-3 - CASSQAGGPLRQETQYF TGTGCCAGCAGCCAGGCCGGGGGGCCCCTGAGGCAAGAGACCCAGTACTTC
TRBJ2-2 - TRBV7-3 - CASSSGRLTGELFF TGTGCCAGCAGCTCCGGACGTTTGACCGGGGAGCTGTTTTTT